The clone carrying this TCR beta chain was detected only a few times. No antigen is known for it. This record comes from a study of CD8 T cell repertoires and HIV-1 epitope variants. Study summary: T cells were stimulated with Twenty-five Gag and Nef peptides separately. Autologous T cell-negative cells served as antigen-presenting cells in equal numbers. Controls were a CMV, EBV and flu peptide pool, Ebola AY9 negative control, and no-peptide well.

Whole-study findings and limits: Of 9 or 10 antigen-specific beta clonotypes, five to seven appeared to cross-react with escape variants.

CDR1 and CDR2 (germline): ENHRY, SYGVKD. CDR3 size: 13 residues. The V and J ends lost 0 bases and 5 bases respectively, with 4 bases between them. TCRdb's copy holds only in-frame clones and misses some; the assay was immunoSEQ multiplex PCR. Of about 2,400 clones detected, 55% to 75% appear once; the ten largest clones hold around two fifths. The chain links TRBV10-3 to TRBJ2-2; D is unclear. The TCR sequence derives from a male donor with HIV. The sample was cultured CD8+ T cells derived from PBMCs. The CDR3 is CAISESGTGELFF. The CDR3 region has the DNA TGTGCCATCAGTGAGTCTGGTACCGGGGAGCTGTTTTTT.